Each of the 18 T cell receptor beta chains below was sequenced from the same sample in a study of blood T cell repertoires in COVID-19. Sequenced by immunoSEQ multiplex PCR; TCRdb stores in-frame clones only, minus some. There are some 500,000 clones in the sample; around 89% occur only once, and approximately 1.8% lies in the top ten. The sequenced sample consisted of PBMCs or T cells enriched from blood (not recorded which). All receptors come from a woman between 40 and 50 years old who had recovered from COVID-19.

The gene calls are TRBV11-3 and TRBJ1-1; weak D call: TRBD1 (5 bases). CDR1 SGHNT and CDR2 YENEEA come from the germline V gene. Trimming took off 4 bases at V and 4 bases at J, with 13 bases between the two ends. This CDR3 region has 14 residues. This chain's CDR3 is CASSSSGGGTEAFF. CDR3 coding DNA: TGTGCCAGCAGCTCCTCGGGGGGGGGCACTGAAGCTTTCTTT.

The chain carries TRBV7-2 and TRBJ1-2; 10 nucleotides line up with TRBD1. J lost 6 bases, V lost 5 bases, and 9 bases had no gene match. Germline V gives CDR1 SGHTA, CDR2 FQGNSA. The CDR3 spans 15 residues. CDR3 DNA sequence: TGTGCCAGCAGCCTGACCGGGACAGGGGACAATGGCTACACCTTC. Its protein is CASSLTGTGDNGYTF.

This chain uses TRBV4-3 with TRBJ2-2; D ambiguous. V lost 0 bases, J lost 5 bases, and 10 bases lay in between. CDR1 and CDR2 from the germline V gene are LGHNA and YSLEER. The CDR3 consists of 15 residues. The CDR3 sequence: CASSQDVSPTGELFF. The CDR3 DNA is TGCGCCAGCAGCCAAGACGTTAGCCCGACCGGGGAGCTGTTTTTT.

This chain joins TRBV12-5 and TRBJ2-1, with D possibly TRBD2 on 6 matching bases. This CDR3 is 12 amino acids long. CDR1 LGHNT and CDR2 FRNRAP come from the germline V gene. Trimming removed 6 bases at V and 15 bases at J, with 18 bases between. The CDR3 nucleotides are TGTGCTAGTGGACCGGGACTTGGGGGTCCGTTCTTC. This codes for CASGPGLGGPFF.

The CDR3 region has the DNA TGTGCCAGTAGTTCGACGGACAGAGGGAATCAGCCCCAGCATTTT. Encoded protein: CASSSTDRGNQPQHF. J is TRBJ1-5 and V is TRBV19, with D possibly being TRBD1 (6 bases). Germline-derived CDR1 and CDR2 are LNHDA and SQIVND (reference sequence). The CDR3 runs to 15 residues. V was shortened by 5 bases and J by 4 bases, with 15 bases between the two germline ends.

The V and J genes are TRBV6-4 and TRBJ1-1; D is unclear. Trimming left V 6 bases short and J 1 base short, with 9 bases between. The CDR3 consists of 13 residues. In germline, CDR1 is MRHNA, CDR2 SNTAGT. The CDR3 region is CASSNSGNTEAFF. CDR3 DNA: TGTGCCAGCAGCAACTCAGGGAACACTGAAGCTTTCTTT.

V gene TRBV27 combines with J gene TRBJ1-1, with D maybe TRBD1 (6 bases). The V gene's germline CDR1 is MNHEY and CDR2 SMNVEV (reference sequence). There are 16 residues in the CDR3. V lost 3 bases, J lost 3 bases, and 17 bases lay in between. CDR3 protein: CASSFTSWGRHTEAFF. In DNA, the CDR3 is TGTGCCAGCAGTTTTACCTCCTGGGGGCGCCACACTGAAGCTTTCTTT.

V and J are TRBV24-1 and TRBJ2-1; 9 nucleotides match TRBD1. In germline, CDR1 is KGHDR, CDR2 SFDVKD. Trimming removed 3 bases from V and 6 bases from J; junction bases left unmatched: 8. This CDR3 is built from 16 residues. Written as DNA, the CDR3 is TGTGCCACCAGTGATCCTCCCGGGACAGGGCCCAATGAGCAGTTCTTC. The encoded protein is CATSDPPGTGPNEQFF.

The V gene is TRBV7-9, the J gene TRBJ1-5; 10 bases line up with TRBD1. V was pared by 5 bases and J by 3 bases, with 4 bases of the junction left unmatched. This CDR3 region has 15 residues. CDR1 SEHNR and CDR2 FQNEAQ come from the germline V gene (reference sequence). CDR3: CASSPGTGANQPQHF. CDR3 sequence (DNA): TGTGCCAGCAGCCCCGGGACAGGGGCCAATCAGCCCCAGCATTTT.

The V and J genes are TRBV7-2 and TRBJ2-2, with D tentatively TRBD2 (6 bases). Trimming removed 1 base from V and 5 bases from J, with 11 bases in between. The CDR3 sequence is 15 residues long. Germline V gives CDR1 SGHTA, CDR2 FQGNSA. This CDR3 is CASSLGRLETGELFF. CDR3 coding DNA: TGTGCCAGCAGCTTAGGGAGACTAGAAACCGGGGAGCTGTTTTTT.

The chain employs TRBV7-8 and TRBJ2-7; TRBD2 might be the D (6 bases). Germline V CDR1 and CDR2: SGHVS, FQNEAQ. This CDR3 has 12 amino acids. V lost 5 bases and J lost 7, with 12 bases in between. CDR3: CASSPLGGEQYF. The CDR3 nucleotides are TGTGCCAGCAGCCCCCTTGGAGGGGAGCAGTACTTC.

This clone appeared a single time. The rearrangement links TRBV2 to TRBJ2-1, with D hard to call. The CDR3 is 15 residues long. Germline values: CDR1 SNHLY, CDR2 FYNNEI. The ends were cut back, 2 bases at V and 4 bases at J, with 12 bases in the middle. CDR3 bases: TGTGCCAGCAGTGAAAGCTCGGTGAGGTACAATGAGCAGTTCTTC. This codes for CASSESSVRYNEQFF.

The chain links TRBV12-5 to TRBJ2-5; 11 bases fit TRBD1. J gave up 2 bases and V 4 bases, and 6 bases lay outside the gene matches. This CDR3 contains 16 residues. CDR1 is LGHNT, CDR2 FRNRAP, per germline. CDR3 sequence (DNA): TGTGCTAGTGGTTGGGGGACAGGGGGAGGGCAAGAGACCCAGTACTTC. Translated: CASGWGTGGGQETQYF.

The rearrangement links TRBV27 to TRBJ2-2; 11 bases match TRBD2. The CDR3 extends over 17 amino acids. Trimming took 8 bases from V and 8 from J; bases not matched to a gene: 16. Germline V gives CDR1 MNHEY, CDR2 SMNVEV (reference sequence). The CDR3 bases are TGTGCCAGCGGCCCCCTTAGCGGGAGGGCCTCGCCGGGGGAGCTGTTTTTT. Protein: CASGPLSGRASPGELFF.

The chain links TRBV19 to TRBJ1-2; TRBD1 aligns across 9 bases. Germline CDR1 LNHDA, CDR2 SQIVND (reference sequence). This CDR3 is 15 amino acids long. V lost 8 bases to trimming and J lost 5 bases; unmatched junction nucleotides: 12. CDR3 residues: CASGTGTRPEYGYTF. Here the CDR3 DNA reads TGTGCCAGTGGGACAGGGACTCGTCCGGAGTATGGCTACACCTTC.

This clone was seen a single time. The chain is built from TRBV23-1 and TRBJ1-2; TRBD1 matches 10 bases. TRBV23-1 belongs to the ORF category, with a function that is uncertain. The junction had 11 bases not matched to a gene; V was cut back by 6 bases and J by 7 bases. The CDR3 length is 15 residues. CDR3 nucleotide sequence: TGCGCCAGCAGCTACCGCCACGACAGGGGGCTTGGCTACACCTTC. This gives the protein CASSYRHDRGLGYTF.

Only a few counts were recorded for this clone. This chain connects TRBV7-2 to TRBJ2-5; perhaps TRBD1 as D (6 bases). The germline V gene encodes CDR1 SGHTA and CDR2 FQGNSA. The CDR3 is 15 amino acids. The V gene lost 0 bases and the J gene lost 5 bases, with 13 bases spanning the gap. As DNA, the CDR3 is TGTGCCAGCAGCTTAGCGGGCAGGACAGTGGAGACCCAGTACTTC. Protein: CASSLAGRTVETQYF.

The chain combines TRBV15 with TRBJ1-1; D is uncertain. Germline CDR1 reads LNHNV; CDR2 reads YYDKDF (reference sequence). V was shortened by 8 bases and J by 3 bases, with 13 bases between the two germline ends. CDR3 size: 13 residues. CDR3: CATVDLVDTEAFF. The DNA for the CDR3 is TGTGCCACCGTTGATCTAGTGGACACTGAAGCTTTCTTT.